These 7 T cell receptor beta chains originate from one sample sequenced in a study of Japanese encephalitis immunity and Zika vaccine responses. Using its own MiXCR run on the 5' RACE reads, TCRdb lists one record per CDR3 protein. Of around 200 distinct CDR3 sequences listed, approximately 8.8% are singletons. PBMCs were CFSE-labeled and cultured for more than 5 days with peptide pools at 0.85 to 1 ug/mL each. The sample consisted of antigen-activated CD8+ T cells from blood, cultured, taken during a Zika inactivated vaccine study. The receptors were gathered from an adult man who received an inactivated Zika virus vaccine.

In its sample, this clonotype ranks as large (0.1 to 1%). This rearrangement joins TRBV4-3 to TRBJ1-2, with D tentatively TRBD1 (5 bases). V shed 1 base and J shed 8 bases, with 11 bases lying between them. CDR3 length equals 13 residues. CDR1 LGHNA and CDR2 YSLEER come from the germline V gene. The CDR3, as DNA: TGCGCCAGCAGCCAAGTAGGGGTAGACGGCTACACCTTC. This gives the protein CASSQVGVDGYTF.

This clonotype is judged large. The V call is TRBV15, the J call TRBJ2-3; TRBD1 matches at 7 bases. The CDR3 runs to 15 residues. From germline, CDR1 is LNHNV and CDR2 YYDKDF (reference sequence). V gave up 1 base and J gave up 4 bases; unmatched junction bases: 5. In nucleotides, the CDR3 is TGTGCCACCAGCAGAGTTGAGGGGGCCCCAGATACGCAGTATTTT. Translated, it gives CATSRVEGAPDTQYF.

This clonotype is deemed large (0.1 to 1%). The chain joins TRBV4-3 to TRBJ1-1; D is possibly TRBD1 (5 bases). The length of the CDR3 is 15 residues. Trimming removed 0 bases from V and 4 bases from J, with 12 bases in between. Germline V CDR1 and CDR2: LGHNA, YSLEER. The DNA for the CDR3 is TGCGCCAGCAGCCAAGATGGAGGGGAAGCCACTGAAGCTTTCTTT. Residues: CASSQDGGEATEAFF.

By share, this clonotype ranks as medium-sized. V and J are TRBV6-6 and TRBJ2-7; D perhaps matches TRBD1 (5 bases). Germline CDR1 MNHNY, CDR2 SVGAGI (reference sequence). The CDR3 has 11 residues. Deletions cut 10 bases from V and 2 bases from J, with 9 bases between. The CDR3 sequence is CATQQAYEQYV. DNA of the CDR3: TGTGCCACCCAACAGGCCTACGAGCAGTACGTC.

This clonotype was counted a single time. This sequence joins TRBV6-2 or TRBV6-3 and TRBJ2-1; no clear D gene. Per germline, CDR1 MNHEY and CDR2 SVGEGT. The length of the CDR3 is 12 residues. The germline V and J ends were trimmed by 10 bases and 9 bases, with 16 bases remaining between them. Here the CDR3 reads CATQKVAVEQFF. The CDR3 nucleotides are TGTGCCACCCAAAAGGTGGCGGTTGAGCAGTTCTTC.

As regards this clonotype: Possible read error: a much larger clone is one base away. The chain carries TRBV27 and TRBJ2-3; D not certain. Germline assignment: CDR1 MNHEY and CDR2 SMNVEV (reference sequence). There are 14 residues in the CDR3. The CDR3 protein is CASRPTFSTDTRYF. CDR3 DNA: TGTGCCAGCAGGCCGACATTTAGCACAGATACGCGGTATTTT.

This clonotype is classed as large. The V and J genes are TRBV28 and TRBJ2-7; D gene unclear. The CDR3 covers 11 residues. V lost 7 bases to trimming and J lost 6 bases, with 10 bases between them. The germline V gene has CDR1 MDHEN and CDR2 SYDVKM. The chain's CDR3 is CASTPPSEQYV. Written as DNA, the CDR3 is TGTGCCAGCACCCCGCCGAGCGAGCAGTACGTC.